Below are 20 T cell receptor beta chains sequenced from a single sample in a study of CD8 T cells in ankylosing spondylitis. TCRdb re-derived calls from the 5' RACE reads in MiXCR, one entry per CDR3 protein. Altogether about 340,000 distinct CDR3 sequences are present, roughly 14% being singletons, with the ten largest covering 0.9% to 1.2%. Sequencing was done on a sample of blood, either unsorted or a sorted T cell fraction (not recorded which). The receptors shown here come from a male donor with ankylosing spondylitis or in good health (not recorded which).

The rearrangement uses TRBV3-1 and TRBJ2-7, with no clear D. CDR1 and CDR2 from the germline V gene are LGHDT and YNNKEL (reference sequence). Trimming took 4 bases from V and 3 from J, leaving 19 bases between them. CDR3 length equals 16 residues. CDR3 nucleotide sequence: TGTGCCAGCAGCCCCCCCGGTCGGTCCAGACTCTACGAGCAGTACTTC. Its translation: CASSPPGRSRLYEQYF.

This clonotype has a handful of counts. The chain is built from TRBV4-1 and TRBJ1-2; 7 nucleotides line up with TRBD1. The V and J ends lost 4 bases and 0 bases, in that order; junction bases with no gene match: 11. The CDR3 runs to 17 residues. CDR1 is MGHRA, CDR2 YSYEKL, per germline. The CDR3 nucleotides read TGCGCCAGCAGCCCTCGACAGGGTTTCCAGACTAACTATGGCTACACCTTC. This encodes CASSPRQGFQTNYGYTF.

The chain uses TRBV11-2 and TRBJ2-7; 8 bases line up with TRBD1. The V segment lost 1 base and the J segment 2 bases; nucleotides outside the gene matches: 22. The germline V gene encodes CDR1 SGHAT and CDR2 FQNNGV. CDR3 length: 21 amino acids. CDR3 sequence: CASSLVYPGQGRVSPAYEQYF. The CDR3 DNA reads TGTGCCAGCAGCTTAGTCTACCCCGGACAGGGTCGAGTTTCTCCCGCCTACGAGCAGTACTTC.

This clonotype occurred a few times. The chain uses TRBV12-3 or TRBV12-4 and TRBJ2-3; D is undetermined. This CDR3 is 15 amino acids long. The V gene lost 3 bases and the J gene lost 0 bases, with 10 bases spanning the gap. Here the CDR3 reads CASSLVRSSTDTQYF. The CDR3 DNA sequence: TGTGCCAGCAGTTTGGTGAGATCTAGCACAGATACGCAGTATTTT.

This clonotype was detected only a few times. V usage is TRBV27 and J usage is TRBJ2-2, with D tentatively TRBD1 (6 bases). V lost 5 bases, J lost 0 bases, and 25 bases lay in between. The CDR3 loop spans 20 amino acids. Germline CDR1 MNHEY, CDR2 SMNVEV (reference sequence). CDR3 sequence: CASSPQARGLLIANTGELFF. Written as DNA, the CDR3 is TGTGCCAGCAGTCCCCAGGCCAGGGGCCTCTTGATCGCGAACACCGGGGAGCTGTTTTTT.

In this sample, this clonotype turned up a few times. CDR3 residues: CASSDHGAQETQYF. Here the CDR3 DNA reads TGTGCCAGCAGTGACCACGGGGCCCAAGAGACCCAGTACTTC. This sequence joins TRBV2 and TRBJ2-5, with D tentatively TRBD1 or TRBD2 (5 bases each). V shed 3 bases and J shed 1 base, with 9 bases lying between them. Germline values: CDR1 SNHLY, CDR2 FYNNEI. The CDR3 spans 14 residues. The full variable domain, rest sourced from reference TRBV2 and TRBJ2-5, is EPEVTQTPSHQVTQMGQEVILRCVPISNHLYFYWYRQILGQKVEFLVSFYNNEISEKSEIFDDQFSVERPDGSNFTLKIRSTKLEDSAMYFCASSDHGAQETQYFGPGTRLLVL.

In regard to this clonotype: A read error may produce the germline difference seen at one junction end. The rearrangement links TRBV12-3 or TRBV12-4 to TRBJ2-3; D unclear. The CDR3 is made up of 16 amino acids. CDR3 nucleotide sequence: TGTGCCATCAGTTTTGGGCTTCTCATTAGCACAGATACGCAGTATTTT. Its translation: CAISFGLLISTDTQYF.

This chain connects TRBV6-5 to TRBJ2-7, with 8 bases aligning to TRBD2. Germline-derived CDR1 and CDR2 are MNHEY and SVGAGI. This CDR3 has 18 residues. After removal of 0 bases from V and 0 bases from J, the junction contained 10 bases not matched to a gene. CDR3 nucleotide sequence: TGTGCCAGCAGTTACTCGAGGTCCACCGGGAGGGCCTCCTACGAGCAGTACTTC. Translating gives CASSYSRSTGRASYEQYF.

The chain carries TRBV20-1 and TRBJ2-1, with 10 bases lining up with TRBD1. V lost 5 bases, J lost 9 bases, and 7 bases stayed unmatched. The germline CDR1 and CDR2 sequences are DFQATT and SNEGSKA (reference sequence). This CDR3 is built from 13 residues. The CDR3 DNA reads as TGCAGTGCTGACAGGGGGCGGCAGGGTGAGCAGTTCTTC. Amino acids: CSADRGRQGEQFF.

CDR3 nucleotides: TGTGCCAGCAGACCAGACAGCTTCAATCAGCCCCAGCATTTT. Encoded protein: CASRPDSFNQPQHF. V and J are TRBV12-3 or TRBV12-4 and TRBJ1-5; the D gene is possibly TRBD1 (5 bases). The CDR3 sequence is 14 residues long. V gave up 6 bases and J gave up 3 bases, with 12 bases separating them.

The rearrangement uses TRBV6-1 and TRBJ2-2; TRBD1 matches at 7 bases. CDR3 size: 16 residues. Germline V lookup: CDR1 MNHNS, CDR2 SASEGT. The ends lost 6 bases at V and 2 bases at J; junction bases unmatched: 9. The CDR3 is CASSPAGTENTGELFF. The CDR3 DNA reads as TGTGCCAGCAGCCCCGCCGGGACAGAAAACACCGGGGAGCTGTTTTTT.

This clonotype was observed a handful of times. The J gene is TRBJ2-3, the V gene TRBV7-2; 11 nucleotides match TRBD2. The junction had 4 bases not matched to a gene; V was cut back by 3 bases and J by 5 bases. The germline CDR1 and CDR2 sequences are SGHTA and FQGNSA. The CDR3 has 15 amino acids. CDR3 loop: CASSFVAGGQDTQYF. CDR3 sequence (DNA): TGTGCCAGCAGCTTCGTAGCGGGGGGGCAAGATACGCAGTATTTT.

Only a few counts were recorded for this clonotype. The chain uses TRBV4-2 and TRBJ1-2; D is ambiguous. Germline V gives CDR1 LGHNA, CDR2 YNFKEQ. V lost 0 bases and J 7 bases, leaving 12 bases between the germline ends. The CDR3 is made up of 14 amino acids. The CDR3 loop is CASSQEPWGSGYTF. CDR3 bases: TGTGCCAGCAGCCAAGAGCCGTGGGGATCTGGCTACACCTTC.

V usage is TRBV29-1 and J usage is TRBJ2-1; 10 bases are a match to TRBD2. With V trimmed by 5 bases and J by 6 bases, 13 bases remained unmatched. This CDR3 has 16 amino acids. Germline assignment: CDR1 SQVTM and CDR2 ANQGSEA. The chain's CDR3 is CSVPRVGAGGRNEQFF. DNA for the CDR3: TGCAGCGTTCCCCGCGTAGGAGCGGGGGGGCGCAATGAGCAGTTCTTC.

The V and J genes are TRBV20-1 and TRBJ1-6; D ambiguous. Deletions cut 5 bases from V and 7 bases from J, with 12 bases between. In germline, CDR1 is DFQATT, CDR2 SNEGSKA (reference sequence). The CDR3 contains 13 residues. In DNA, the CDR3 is TGCAGTGCTCCACCGGGCGGCAATTCACCCCTCCACTTT. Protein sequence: CSAPPGGNSPLHF.

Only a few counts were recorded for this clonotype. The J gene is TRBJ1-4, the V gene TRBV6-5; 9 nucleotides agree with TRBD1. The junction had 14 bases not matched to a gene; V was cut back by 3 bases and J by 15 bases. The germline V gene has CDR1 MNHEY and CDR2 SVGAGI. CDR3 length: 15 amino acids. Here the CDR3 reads CASSYADRGEKIMFF. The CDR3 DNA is TGTGCCAGCAGTTATGCCGACAGGGGGGAGAAAATAATGTTTTTT.

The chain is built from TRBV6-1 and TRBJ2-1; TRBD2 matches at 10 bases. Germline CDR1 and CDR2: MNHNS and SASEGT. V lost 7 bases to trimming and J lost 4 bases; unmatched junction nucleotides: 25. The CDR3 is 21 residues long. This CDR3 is CASTADRSLSLSGRLYNEQFF. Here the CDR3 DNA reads TGTGCCAGCACCGCGGACAGGTCCCTCAGCCTTAGCGGGAGGCTTTACAATGAGCAGTTCTTC.

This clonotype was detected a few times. CDR3 nucleotides: TGTGCCAGCACCTCGGGCCCAGGGGGAAGGACGAACACTGAAGCTTTCTTT. Translating it yields CASTSGPGGRTNTEAFF. The chain links TRBV12-3 or TRBV12-4 to TRBJ1-1, with 7 nucleotides matching TRBD1. The CDR3 sequence is 17 residues long. With 7 bases clipped from V and 1 base from J, the junction kept 15 bases outside the gene matches.

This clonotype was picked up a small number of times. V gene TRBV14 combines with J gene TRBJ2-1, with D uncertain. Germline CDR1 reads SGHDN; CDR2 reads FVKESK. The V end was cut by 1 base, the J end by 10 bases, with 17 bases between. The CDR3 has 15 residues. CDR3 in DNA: TGTGCCAGCAGCCAAGGTAGGGCGCCCTACGGGGAGCAGTTCTTC. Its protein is CASSQGRAPYGEQFF.

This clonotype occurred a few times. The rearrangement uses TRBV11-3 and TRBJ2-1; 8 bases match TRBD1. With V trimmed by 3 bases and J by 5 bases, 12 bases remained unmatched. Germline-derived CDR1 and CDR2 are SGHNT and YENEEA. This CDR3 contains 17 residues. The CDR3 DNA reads TGTGCCAGCAGCTTCCGGGGACAGGCGCTTGGTAACAATGAGCAGTTCTTC. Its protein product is CASSFRGQALGNNEQFF.